Sequencing of this T cell receptor beta chain was carried out in a study of T cells in Graves' hyperthyroidism and ophthalmopathy. Germline V gene sequence: CDR1 LGHNA, CDR2 YSLEER. Between the trimmed V and J ends, which lost 1 base and 1 base, there was a span of 5 bases. This CDR3 region has 13 residues. The table lists this clonotype with a few counts. RNA transcripts served as the template for amplifying TCR beta CDR3 regions. TCR CDR3 underwent first-round RT-PCR with the HTBI primer set. TCRdb itself ran the multiplex PCR reads through MiXCR, one entry per CDR3 protein. This table holds roughly 520,000 distinct CDR3 sequences, around 22% found once.

The receptor comes from a woman aged 25 to 39 with Graves' ophthalmopathy. The chain is built from TRBV4-3 and TRBJ2-7; no clear D gene. Sequenced: blood. CDR3 protein: CASSQGISYEQYF. The CDR3 DNA sequence: TGCGCCAGCAGCCAAGGCATTTCCTACGAGCAGTACTTC.